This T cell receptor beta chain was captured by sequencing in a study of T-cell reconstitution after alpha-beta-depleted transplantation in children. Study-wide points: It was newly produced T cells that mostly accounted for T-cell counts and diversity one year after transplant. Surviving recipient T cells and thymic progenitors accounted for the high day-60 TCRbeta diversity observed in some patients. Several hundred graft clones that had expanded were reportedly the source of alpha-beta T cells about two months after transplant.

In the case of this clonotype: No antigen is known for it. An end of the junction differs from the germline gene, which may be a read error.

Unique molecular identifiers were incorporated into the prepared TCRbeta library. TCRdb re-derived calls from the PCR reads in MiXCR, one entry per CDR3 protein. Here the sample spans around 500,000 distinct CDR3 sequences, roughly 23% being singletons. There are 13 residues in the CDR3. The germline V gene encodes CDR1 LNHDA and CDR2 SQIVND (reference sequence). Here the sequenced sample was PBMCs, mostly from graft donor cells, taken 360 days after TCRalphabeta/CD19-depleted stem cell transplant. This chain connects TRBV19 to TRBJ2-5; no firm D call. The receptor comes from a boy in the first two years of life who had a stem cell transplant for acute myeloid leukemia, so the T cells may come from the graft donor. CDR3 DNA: TGTGCCAGTAGTATCGGCGGCCAAGGGACCCAGTACTTC. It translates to CASSIGGQGTQYF.